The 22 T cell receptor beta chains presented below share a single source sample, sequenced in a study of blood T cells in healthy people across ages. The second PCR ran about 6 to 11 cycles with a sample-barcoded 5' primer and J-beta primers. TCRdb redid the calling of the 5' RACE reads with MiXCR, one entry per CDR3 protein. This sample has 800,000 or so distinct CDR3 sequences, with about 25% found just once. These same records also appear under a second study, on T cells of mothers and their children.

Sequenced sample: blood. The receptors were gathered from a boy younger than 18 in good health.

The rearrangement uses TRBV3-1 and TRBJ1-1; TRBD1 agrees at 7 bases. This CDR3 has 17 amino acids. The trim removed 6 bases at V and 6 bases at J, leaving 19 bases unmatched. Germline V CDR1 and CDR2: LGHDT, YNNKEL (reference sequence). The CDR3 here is CASSRQGPYQGGPEAFF. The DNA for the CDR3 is TGTGCCAGCAGTCGACAGGGTCCGTATCAGGGGGGACCTGAAGCTTTCTTT.

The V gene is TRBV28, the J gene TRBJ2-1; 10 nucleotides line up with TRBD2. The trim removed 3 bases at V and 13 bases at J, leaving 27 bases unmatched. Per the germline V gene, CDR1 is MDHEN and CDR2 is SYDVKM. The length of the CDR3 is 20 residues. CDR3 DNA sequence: TGTGCCAGCAGTTTGTGGGGGAACAGCGGGAGGGCCGGTGGAAGGTCCGTACAGTTCTTC. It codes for CASSLWGNSGRAGGRSVQFF.

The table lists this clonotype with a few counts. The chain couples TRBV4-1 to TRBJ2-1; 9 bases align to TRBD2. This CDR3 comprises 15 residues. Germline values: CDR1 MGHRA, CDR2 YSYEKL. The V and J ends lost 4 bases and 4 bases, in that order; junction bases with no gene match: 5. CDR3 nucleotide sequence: TGCGCCAGCAGCCCGATAGCGGGAGAGTACAATGAGCAGTTCTTC. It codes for CASSPIAGEYNEQFF.

CDR3 amino acids: CAISDKSYEQYF. In DNA form, the CDR3 reads TGTGCCATCAGTGACAAATCCTACGAGCAGTACTTC. The chain has TRBV10-3 and TRBJ2-5; D is unresolved. The last part of the DNA fits TRBJ2-7 better; the J call may be wrong. The CDR3 is 12 residues long. Germline assignment: CDR1 ENHRY and CDR2 SYGVKD.

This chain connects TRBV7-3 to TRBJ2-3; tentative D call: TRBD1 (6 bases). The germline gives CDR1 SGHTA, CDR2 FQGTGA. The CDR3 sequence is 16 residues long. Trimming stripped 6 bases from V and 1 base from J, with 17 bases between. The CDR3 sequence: CASSQQGVVGTDTQYF. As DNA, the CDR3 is TGTGCCAGCAGTCAACAGGGAGTTGTGGGCACAGATACGCAGTATTTT.

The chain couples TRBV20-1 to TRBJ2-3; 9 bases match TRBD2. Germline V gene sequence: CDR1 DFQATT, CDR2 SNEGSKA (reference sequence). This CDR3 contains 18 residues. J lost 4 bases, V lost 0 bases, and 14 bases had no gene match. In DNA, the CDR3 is TGCAGTGCTAGAGATGAAGGTAGCGGGGGCCGTAGACCAGATACGCAGTATTTT. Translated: CSARDEGSGGRRPDTQYF.

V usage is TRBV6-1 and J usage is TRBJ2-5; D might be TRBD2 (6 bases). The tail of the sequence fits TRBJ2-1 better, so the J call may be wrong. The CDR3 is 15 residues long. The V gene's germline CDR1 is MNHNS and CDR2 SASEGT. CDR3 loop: CASRVTSTVGNEQFF. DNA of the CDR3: TGTGCCAGCAGGGTAACTAGCACGGTAGGCAATGAGCAGTTCTTC.

The CDR3 sequence: CASSHFDRGSGNSPLHF. The CDR3 DNA is TGTGCCAGTAGCCATTTTGACAGGGGATCGGGTAATTCACCCCTCCACTTT. The chain joins TRBV12-3 or TRBV12-4 to TRBJ1-6, with TRBD1 matching over 8 bases. The CDR3 runs 17 residues. V was clipped by 9 bases and J by 6 bases; unmatched bases: 16.

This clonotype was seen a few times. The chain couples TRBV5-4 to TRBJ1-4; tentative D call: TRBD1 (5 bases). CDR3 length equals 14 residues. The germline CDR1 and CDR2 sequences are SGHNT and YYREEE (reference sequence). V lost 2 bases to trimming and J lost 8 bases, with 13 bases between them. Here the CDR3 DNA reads TGTGCCAGCAGCTTTGGGGCATCAGGCGAAAAACTGTTTTTT. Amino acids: CASSFGASGEKLFF.

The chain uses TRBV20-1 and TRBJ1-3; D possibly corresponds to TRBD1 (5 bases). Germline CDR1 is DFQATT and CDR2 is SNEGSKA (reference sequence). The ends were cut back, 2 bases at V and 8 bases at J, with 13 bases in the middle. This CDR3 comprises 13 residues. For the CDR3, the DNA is TGCAGTGCTAGAAGCCGGGGGGAGTACACCATATATTTT. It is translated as CSARSRGEYTIYF.

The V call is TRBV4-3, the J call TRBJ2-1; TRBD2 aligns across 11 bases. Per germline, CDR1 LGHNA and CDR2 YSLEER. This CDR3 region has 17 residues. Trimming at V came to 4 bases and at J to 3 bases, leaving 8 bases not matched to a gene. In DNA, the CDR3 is TGCGCCAGCAGCCCCCTCGGGACTAGCGGTAACTACAATGAGCAGTTCTTC. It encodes CASSPLGTSGNYNEQFF.

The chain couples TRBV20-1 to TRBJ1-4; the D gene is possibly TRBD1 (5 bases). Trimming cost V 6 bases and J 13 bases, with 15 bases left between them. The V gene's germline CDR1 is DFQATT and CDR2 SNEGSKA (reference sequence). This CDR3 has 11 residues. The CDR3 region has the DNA TGCAGTGCCCCGGTTCGGGGGAGACTGTTTTTT. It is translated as CSAPVRGRLFF.

This chain's CDR3 is CASSFESGSSYF. CDR3 sequence (DNA): TGTGCCAGCAGTTTCGAGTCCGGGAGTTCGTACTTC. The J gene is TRBJ2-7, the V gene TRBV28; TRBD2 is a possible D gene (6 bases). The CDR3 has 12 residues. The germline CDR1 and CDR2 sequences are MDHEN and SYDVKM. Trimming removed 3 bases at V and 12 bases at J, with 15 bases between.

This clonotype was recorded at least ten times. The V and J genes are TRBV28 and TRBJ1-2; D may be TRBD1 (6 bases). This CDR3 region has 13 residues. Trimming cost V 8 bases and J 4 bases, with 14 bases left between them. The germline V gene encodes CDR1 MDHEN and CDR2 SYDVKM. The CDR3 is CASGTGRGYGYTF. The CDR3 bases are TGTGCCAGCGGAACAGGGAGGGGCTATGGCTACACCTTC.

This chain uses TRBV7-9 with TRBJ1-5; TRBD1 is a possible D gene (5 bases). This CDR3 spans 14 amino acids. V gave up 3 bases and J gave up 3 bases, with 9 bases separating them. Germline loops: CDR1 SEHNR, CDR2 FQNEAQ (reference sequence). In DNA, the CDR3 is TGTGCCAGCAGCTTGTCTGGGACCAATCAGCCCCAGCATTTT. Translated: CASSLSGTNQPQHF.

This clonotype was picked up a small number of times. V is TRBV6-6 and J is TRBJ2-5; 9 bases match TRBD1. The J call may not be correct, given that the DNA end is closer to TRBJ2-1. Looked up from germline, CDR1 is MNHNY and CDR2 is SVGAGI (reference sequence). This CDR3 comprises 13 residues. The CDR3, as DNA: TGTGCCAGCAGGAGGGACAGGGAGGATGAGCAGTTCTTC. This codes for CASRRDREDEQFF.

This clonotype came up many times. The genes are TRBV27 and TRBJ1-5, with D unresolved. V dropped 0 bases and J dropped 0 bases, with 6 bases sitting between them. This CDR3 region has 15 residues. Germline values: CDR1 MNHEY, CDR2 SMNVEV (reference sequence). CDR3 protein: CASSLSGNSNQPQHF. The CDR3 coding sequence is TGTGCCAGCAGTTTATCGGGAAATAGCAATCAGCCCCAGCATTTT.

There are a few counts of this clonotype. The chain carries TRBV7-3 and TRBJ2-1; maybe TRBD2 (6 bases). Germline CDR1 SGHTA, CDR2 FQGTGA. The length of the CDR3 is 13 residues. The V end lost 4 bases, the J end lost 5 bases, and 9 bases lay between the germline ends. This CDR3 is CASSSWGDNEQFF. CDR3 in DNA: TGTGCCAGCAGCTCCTGGGGGGACAATGAGCAGTTCTTC.

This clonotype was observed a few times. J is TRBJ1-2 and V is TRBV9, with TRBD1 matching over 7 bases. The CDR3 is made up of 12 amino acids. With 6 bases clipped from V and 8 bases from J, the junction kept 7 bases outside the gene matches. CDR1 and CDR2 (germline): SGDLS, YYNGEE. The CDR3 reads CASNVPGGGYTF. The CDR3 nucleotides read TGTGCCAGCAACGTCCCAGGGGGAGGCTACACCTTC.

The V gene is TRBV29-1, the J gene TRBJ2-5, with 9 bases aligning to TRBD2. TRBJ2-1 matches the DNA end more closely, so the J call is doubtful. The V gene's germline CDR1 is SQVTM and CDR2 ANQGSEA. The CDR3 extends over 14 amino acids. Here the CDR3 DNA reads TGCAGCGTTGAAGAACGACTAGCGGACAATGAGCAGTTCTTC. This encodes CSVEERLADNEQFF.

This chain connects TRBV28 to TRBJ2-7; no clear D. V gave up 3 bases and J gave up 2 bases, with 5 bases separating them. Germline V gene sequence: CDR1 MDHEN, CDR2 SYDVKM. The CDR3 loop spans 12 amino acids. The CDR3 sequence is CASSFNAYEQYF. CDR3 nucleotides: TGTGCCAGCAGTTTCAATGCCTACGAGCAGTACTTC.

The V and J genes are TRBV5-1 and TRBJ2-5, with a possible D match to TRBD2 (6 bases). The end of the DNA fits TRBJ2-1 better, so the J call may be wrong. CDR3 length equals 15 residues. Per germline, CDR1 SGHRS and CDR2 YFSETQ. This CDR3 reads CATHHDGGQYNEQFF. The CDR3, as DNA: TGCGCCACCCATCACGACGGAGGGCAGTACAATGAGCAGTTCTTC.